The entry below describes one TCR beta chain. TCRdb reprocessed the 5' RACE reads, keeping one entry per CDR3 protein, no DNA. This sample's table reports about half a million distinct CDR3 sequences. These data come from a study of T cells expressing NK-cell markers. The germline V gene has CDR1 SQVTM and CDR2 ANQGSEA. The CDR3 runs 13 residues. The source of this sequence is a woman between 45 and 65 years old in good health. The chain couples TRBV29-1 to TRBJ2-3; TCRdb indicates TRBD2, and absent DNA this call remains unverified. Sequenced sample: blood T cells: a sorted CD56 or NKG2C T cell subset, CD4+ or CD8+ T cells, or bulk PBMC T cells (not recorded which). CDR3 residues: CSGASVPTDTQYF.